The source of this TCR beta chain is a study of T cells in Graves' hyperthyroidism and ophthalmopathy. Study-level findings and limits: Most expanded thyroid clonotypes above 0.001 recurred in blood.

The CDR3 regions of TCR beta were amplified from RNA transcripts. RT-PCR in the first round (using the HTBI primer set) targeted the TCR CDR3. Each CDR3 protein gets one entry after TCRdb re-called the multiplex PCR reads with MiXCR. The data contain over 650,000 distinct CDR3 sequences, 16% of them singletons. V dropped 11 bases and J dropped 7; count of bases not matched to a gene: 8. CDR1 MNHEY and CDR2 SMNVEV come from the germline V gene (reference sequence). The CDR3 covers 13 residues. Comments on this clonotype: What it binds is unknown. A much larger clone lies a single base off, so this may be a read error.

V gene TRBV27 combines with J gene TRBJ2-1, with 10 bases lining up with TRBD2. Sequenced material: blood. The sequence was collected from a man between 18 and 29 years old with Graves' hyperthyroidism. The chain's CDR3 is CACSGTSVNEQFF. The CDR3 DNA sequence: TGTGCCTGCTCCGGGACTAGCGTGAATGAGCAGTTCTTC.